This T cell receptor beta chain was profiled in a study of T cell responses to AZD1222 COVID-19 vaccine. Study-level findings and limits: Regions 160-218 and 743-854 held dominance among vaccine-associated CD4 TCRs, which spanned spike. Clonal diversity was possibly underestimated, and white British individuals and females predominated among donors.

Germline CDR1 is SGHAT and CDR2 is FQNNGV. The J segment lost 7 bases and the V segment lost 3 bases, leaving 15 bases of the junction unmatched. This CDR3 has 18 amino acids. This clone was picked up many times. Its target is unknown. Profiling relied on immunoSEQ multiplex PCR, and the TCRdb table lists in-frame clones only, not all of them. The data show 100,000 to 150,000 clones, 90% seen once. V gene TRBV11-2 combines with J gene TRBJ2-7, with 13 bases identical to TRBD2. Specimen: peripheral blood, collected on day 0 of AZD1222 vaccination. This TCR was sampled from an adult in good health. This CDR3 is CASSLRGLAGSPTGEQYF. Written as DNA, the CDR3 is TGTGCCAGCAGCTTGAGGGGACTAGCGGGATCCCCGACGGGAGAGCAGTACTTC.